Here is one TCR beta chain with its context. The CDR3 spans 12 residues. Trimming pared 5 bases from V and 11 bases from J, leaving 12 bases between. 5'RACE with constant-segment primers built TCRalpha and TCRbeta cDNA libraries with UMIs. MiXCR, applied by TCRdb to the 5' RACE reads, yields one record per CDR3 protein. The table has under 400,000 distinct CDR3 sequences, over 20% seen once. This specimen belongs to a study of T-cell memory formation after mild COVID-19. What was sequenced was PBMCs or a T cell subset sorted from them (not recorded which). This chain joins TRBV12-3 or TRBV12-4 and TRBJ1-4; D unresolved. The clonotype comes from an adult woman who had mild COVID-19 (a few samples of this study predate the infection). Cell type and time point are not known. CDR3 sequence (DNA): TGTGCCAGCAGTCCGGGGATCGGGAAACTGTTTTTT. Translating it yields CASSPGIGKLFF.